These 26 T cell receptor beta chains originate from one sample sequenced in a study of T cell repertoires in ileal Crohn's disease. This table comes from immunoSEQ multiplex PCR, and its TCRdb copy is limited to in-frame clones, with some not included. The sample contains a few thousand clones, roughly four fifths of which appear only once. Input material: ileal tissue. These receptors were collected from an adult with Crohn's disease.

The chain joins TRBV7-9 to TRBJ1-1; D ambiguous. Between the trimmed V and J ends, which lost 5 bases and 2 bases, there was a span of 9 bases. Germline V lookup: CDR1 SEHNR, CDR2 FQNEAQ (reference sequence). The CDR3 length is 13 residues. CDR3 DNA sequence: TGTGCCAGCAGCGAACAGTTAAACACTGAAGCTTTCTTT. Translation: CASSEQLNTEAFF.

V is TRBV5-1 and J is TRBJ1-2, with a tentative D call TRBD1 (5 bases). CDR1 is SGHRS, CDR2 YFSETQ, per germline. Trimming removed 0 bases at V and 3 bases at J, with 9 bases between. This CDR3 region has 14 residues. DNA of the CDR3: TGCGCCAGCAGCTTGGAGCGGGGGGACTATGGCTACACCTTC. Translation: CASSLERGDYGYTF.

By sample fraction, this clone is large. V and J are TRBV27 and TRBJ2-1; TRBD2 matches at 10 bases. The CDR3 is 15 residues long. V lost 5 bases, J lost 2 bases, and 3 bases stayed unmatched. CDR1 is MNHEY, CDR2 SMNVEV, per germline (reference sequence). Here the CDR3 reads CASSATSGAYNEQFF. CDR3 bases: TGTGCCAGCAGTGCTACTAGCGGGGCCTACAATGAGCAGTTCTTC.

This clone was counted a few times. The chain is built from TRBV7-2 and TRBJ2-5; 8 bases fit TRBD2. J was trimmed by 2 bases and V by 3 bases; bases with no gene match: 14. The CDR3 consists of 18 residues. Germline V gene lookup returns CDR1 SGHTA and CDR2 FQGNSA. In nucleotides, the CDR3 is TGTGCCAGCAGCTTTGACGCGGGGGGTTTAGGTCTGCAAGAGACCCAGTACTTC. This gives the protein CASSFDAGGLGLQETQYF.

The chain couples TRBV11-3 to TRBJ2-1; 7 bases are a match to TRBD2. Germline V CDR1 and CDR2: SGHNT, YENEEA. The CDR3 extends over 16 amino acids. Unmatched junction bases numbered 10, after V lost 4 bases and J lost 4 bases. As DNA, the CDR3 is TGTGCCAGCAGCTGGGGAGCGGGGAGGGTTTACAATGAGCAGTTCTTC. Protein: CASSWGAGRVYNEQFF.

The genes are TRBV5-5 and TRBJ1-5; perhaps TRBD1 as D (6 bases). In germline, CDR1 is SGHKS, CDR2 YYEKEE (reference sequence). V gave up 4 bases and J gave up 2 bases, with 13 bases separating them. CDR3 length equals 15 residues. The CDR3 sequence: CASSQGWSGNQPQHF. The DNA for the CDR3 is TGTGCCAGCAGCCAGGGGTGGAGCGGCAATCAGCCCCAGCATTTT.

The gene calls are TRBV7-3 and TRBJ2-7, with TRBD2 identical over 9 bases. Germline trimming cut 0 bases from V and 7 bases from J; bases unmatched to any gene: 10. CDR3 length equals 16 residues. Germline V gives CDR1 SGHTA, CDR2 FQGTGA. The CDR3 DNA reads TGTGCCAGCAGCTTAACGGGGGTAGCGGGGGCGACAGAGCAGTACTTC. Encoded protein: CASSLTGVAGATEQYF.

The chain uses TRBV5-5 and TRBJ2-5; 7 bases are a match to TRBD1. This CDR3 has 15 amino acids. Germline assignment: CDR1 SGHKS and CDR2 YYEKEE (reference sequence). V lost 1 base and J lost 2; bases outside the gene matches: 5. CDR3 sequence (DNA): TGTGCCAGCAGCTTGAGGGGACAGTCTCAAGAGACCCAGTACTTC. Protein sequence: CASSLRGQSQETQYF. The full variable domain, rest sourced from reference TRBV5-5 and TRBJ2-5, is DAGVTQSPTHLIKTRGQQVTLRCSPISGHKSVSWYQQVLGQGPQFIFQYYEKEERGRGNFPDRFSARQFPNYSSELNVNALLLGDSALYLCASSLRGQSQETQYFGPGTRLLVL.

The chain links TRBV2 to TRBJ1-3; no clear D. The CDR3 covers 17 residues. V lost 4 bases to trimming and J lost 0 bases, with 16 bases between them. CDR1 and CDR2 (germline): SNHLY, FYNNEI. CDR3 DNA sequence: TGTGCCAGCAGTGCCGAGGCCCTCCTTATCTCTGGAAACACCATATATTTT. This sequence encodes CASSAEALLISGNTIYF.

The CDR3 region is CASRWGRASAHEQYF. The CDR3 DNA reads TGTGCCAGCAGGTGGGGTAGGGCTAGCGCTCACGAGCAGTACTTC. This rearrangement joins TRBV27 to TRBJ2-7; tentative D call: TRBD2 (6 bases). V gave up 6 bases and J gave up 5 bases, with 20 bases separating them. This CDR3 region has 15 residues. Germline CDR1 reads MNHEY; CDR2 reads SMNVEV (reference sequence).

CDR3: CASSLGPTGGSPLHF. CDR3 coding DNA: TGTGCCAGCAGCTTAGGCCCAACAGGGGGGTCACCCCTCCACTTT. The chain recombines TRBV7-2 with TRBJ1-6; 8 bases agree with TRBD1. The CDR3 consists of 15 residues. Per the germline V gene, CDR1 is SGHTA and CDR2 is FQGNSA. V was pared by 1 base and J by 10 bases, with 6 bases of the junction left unmatched.

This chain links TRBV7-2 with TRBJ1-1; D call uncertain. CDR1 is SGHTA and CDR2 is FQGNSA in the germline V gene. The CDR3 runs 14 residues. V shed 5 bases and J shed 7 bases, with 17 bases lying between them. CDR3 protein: CASSLMWGAGEAFF. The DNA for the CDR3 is TGTGCCAGCAGCCTCATGTGGGGTGCGGGTGAAGCTTTCTTT. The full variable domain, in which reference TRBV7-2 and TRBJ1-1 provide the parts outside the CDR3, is GAGVSQSPSNKVTEKGKDVELRCDPISGHTALYWYRQSLGQGLEFLIYFQGNSAPDKSGLPSDRFSAERTGGSVSTLTIQRTQQEDSAVYLCASSLMWGAGEAFFGQGTRLTVV.

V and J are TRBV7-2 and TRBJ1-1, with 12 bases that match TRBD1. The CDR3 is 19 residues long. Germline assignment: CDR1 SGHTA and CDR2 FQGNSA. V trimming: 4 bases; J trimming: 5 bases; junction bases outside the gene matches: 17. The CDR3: CASSSLGVGTGGMRTEAFF. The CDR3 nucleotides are TGTGCCAGCAGCTCCCTTGGCGTCGGGACAGGGGGCATGAGGACTGAAGCTTTCTTT.

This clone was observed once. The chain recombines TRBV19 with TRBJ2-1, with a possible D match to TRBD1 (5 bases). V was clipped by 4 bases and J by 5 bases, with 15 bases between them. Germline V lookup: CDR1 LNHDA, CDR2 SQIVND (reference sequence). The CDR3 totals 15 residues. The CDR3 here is CASSKGRELNNEQFF. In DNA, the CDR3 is TGTGCCAGTAGTAAGGGCAGGGAATTGAACAATGAGCAGTTCTTC.

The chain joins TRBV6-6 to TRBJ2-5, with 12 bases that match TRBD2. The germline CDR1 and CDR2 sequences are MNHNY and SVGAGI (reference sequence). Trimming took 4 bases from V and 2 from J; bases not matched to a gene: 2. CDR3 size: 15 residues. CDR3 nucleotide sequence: TGTGCCAGCAGTTTCGGACTAGCGGGACAAGAGACCCAGTACTTC. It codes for CASSFGLAGQETQYF.

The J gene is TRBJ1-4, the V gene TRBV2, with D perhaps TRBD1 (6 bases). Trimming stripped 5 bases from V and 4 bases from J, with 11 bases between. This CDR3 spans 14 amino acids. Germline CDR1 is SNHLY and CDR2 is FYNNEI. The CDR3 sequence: CASSPQGINEKLFF. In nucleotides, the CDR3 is TGTGCCAGCAGTCCACAGGGAATTAATGAAAAACTGTTTTTT.

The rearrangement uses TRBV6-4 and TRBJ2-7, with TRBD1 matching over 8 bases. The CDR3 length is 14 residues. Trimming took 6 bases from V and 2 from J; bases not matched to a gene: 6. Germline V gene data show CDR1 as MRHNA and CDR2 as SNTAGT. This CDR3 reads CASSRDRRPYEQYF. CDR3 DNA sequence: TGTGCCAGCAGCCGGGACAGGAGACCCTACGAGCAGTACTTC.

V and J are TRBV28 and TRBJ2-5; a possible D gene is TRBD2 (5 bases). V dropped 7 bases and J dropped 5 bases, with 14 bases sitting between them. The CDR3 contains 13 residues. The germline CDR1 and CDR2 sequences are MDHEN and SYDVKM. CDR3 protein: CASTQAGKETQYF. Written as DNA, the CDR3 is TGTGCCAGCACCCAGGCCGGGAAGGAGACCCAGTACTTC.

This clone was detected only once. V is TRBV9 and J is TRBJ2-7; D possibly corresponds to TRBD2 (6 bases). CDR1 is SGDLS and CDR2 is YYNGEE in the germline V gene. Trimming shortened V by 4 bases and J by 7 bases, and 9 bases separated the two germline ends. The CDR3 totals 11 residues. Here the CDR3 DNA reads TGTGCCAGCAGCCTACGGGGGGAGCAGTACTTC. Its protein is CASSLRGEQYF.

The CDR3 sequence is CASSERLAGTQETQYF. In nucleotides, the CDR3 is TGTGCCAGCAGCGAACGACTAGCGGGAACCCAAGAGACCCAGTACTTC. The chain employs TRBV5-6 and TRBJ2-5; the match to TRBD2 covers 11 bases. The CDR3 is 16 residues long. Germline CDR1 is SGHDT and CDR2 is YYEEEE. V lost 4 bases and J lost 1; bases outside the gene matches: 6.

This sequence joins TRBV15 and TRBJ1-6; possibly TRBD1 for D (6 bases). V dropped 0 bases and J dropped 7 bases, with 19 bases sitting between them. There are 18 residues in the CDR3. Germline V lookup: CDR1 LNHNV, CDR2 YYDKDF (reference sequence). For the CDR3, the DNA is TGTGCCACCAGCAGAGATCTAGTAACAGGGTCGATCAATTCACCCCTCCACTTT. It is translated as CATSRDLVTGSINSPLHF.

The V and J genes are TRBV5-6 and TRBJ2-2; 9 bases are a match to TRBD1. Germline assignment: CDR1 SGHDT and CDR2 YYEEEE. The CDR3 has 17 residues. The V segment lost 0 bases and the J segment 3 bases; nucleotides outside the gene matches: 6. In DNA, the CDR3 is TGTGCCAGCAGCTTGGTATCGACAGGGGGAGACACCGGGGAGCTGTTTTTT. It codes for CASSLVSTGGDTGELFF.

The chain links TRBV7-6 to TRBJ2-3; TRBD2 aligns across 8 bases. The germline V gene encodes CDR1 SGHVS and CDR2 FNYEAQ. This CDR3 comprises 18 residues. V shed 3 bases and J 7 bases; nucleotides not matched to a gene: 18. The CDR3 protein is CASSLNPTSGGGANTQYF. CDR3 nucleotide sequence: TGTGCCAGCAGCTTGAACCCCACTTCGGGGGGGGGCGCAAATACGCAGTATTTT.

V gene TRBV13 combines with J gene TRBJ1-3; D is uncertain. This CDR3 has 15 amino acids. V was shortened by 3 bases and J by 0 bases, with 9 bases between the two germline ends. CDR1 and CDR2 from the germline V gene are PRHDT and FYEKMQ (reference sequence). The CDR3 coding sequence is TGTGCCAGCAGCTTGTATACGGTCTCTGGAAACACCATATATTTT. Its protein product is CASSLYTVSGNTIYF.

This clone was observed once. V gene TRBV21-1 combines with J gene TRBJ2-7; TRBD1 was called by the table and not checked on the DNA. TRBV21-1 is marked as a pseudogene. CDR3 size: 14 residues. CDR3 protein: CASRGLHGNYEQYF. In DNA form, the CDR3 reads TGTGCCAGCAGGGGCCTACATGGAAACTACGAGCAGTACTTC.

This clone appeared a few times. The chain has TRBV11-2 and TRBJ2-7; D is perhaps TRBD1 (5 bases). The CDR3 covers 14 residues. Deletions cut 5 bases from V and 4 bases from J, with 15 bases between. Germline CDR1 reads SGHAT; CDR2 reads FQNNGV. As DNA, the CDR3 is TGTGCCAGCAGCCCGATAGGGGCCCAATACGAGCAGTACTTC. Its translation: CASSPIGAQYEQYF.